This T cell receptor beta chain derives from a study of T cell repertoires in cytomegalovirus infection. About the research overall: Indications came from public TCR beta signatures; they pointed to CMV infection and to a matching HLA type.

TCRdb re-called the reads with MiXCR, one entry per CDR3 protein. The table records 20,000 to 25,000 distinct CDR3 sequences, over 40% of them present only once. This CDR3 has 16 residues. Trimming cost V 4 bases and J 0 bases; bases outside gene matches: 2. A word on this clonotype: Its specificity is not known.

This TCR derives from a human donor in good health (CMV status not recorded). Some clones in this sample may be carry-over from other donors' samples. The sample consisted of CD8+ T cells from cultured PBMCs, taken from culture after CMV antigen stimulation. The chain couples TRBV12-3 or TRBV12-4 to TRBJ2-6, with 8 bases matching TRBD2. This CDR3 reads CASSSSGFSGANVLTF. The CDR3 DNA is TGTGCCAGCAGTTCTAGCGGGTTCTCTGGGGCCAACGTCCTGACTTTC.